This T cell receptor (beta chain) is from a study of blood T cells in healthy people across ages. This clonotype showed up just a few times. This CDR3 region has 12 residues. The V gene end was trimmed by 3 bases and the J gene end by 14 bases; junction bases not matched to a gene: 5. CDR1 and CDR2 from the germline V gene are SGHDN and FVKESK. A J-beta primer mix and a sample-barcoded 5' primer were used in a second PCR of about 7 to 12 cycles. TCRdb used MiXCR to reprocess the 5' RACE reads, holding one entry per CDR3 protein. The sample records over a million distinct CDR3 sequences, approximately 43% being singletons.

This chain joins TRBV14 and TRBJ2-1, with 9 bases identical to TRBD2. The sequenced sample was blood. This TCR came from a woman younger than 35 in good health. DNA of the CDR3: TGTGCCAGCAGCCAGGGGACTAGCCCGGAGTTCTTC. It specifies CASSQGTSPEFF.